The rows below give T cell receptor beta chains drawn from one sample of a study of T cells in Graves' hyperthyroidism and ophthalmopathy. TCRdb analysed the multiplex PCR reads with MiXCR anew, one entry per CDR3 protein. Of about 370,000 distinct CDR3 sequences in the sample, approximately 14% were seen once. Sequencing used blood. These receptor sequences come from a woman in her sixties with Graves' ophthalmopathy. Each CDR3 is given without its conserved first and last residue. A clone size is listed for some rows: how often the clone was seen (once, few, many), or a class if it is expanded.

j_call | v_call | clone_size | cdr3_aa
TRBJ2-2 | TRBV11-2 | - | ASSEPVANTGELF
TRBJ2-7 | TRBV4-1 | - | ASSSPGQQY
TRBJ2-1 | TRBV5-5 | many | ASSPVPLAGVANEQF
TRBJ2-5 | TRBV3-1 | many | ASSQSRGETQY
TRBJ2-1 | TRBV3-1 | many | ASSQEGERLYNEQF
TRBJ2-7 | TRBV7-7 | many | ASSLDLGSEQY
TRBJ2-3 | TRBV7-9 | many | ASSGTSGIADTQY
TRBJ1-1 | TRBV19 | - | ASTAGGGGAEAF
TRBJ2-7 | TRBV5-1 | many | ASSLPGGNEQY
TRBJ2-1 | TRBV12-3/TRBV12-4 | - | ASSLAPVAYNEQF
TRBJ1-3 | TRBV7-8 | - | ASSLELGQGLNTIY
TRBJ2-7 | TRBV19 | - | ASSSLGRLAESYEQY
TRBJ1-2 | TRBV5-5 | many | ASSQPGRLDYGYT
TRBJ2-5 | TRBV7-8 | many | ASSPVGSQETQY
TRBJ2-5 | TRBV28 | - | ASSSRRGAGGSGETQY
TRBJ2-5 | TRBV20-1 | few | SAKVREGRRETQY
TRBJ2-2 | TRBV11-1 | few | ASSWDKRTGELF
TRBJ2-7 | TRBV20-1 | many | SADLARGSSYEQY
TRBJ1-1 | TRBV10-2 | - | ASIASTTEAF
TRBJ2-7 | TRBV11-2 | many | ASTGDEQY
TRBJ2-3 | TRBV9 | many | ASSVESSATDTQY
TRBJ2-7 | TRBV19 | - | ASSIARSGTGGTYEQY
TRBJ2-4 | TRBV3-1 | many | ASSSALRIKNIQY
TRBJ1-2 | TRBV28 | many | ASNAEAYGYT
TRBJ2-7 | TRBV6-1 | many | ASSYTGREPYEQY
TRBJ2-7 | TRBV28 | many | ASSTQDRVGYEQY
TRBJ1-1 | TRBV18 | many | ASSPGHTEAF
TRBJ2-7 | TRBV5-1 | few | ASSWGGQSYEQY
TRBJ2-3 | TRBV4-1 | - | ASSQRLSGGVGTDTQY
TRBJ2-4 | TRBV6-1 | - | ASSDLGIAKNIQY
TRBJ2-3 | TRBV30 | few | AWGFRDTQY
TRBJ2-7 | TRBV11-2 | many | ASSLGGHEQY
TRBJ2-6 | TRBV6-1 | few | ASSEISTGANVLT
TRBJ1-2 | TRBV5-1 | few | ASSPDRRYGYT
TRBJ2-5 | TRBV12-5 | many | ASGMLPRETQY
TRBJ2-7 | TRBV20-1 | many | SEEIYGREQY
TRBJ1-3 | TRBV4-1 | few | ASSQDLTAGNTIY
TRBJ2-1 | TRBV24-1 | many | ATSDPSGSSSNEQF
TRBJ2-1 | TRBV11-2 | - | ASSAGLAGGYNEQF
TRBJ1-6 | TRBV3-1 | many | ASGDRDNSPLH
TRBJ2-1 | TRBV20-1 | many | SARDLGGRINEQF
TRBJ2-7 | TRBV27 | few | ASSFRRDSFYEQY
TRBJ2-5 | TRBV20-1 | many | SARGEETQY
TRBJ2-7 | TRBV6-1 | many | ASSEAGTGSYEQY
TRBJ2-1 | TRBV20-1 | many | SAPGLANNEQF
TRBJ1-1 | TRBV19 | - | ATKDIRVVNTEAF
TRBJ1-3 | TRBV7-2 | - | ASSPQPHRTVNSGNTIY
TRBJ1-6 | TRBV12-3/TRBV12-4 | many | ASSPLAGAAYNSPLH
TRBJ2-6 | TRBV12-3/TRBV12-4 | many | ASSPMSGANVLT
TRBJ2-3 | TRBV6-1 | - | ASAQGSTDTQY
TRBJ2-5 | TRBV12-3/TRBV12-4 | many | ASTRVGTSAQETQY
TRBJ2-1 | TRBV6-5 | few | ASSYELAGGNREQF
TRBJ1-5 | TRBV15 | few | ATSRDSLANQPQH
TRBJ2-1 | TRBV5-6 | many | ASSFRGRAYNEQF
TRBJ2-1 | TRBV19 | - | ASSSGPGLAGQGNEQF
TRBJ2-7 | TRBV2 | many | ASIGALYEQY
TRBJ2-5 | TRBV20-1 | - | SARPTSGSGETQY
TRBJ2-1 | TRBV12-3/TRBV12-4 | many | ASSPRTSGEQF